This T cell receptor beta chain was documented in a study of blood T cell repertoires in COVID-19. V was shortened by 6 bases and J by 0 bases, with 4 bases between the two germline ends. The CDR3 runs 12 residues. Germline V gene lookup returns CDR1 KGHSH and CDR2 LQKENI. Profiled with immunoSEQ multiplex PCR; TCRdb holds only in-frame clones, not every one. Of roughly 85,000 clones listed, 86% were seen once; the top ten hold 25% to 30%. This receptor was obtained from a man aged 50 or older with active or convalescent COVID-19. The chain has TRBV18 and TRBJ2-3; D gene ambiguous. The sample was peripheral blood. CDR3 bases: TGTGCCAGCTCCCCTAGCACAGATACGCAGTATTTT. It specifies CASSPSTDTQYF.